These T cell receptor beta chains were read from a single sample in a study of blood T cell repertoires in COVID-19. Here immunoSEQ multiplex PCR was the method, and the copy in TCRdb shows in-frame clones only, minus some. The table shows over 25,000 clones, with approximately 77% occurring only once. Sequenced material: peripheral blood. These receptors were collected from a man older than 75 with active or convalescent COVID-19. Each CDR3 is given with its conserved first and last residue. D genes are given only for firm matches. The listing skips clone size in some rows; elsewhere it reads once, few, many or a size class.

cdr3_nt,cdr3_aa,v_call,j_call,clone_size,d_call
TGTGCCAGCAGTTACCCGGGGTACAATCAGCCCCAGCATTTT,CASSYPGYNQPQHF,TRBV6-2/TRBV6-3,TRBJ1-5,.,.
TGTGCCAGTAGTCAGCCGGACAGGAACCCAACTAATGAAAAACTGTTTTTT,CASSQPDRNPTNEKLFF,TRBV19,TRBJ1-4,.,TRBD1
TGTGCCAGCAGCTCCGCTCCTAGCGGGGGGGCACTCGAGGCAGAGACCCAGTACTTC,CASSSAPSGGALEAETQYF,TRBV5-5,TRBJ2-5,.,TRBD2
TGTGCCAGCAGGCCAAATACGGGACAGGGGAATACTGAAGCTTTCTTT,CASRPNTGQGNTEAFF,TRBV27,TRBJ1-1,.,TRBD1
TGTGCCACCAGTGATGCGGGACGTAGCACTGAAGCTTTCTTT,CATSDAGRSTEAFF,TRBV24-1,TRBJ1-1,.,.
TGTGCCAGCAGCTTAGCAAGGGACAGCAATGAGCAGTTCTTC,CASSLARDSNEQFF,TRBV7-2,TRBJ2-1,.,TRBD1
TGTGCCAGCAGCTTCCAGACTAGCGGGAGTTCCTACAATGAGCAGTTCTTC,CASSFQTSGSSYNEQFF,TRBV11-2,TRBJ2-1,medium-sized,TRBD2
TGTGCCAGCAGCCCGGACAGGGGGAAGAATCAGCCCCAGCATTTT,CASSPDRGKNQPQHF,TRBV7-8,TRBJ1-5,once,TRBD1
TGTGCCAGCAGCTTTGGCAGGGGGAAGGGAGCTGAAGCTTTCTTT,CASSFGRGKGAEAFF,TRBV5-4,TRBJ1-1,.,TRBD1
TGTGCCAGCAGCCAAGTAACGGTCTCGGACACCGGGGAGCTGTTTTTT,CASSQVTVSDTGELFF,TRBV3-1/TRBV3-2,TRBJ2-2,.,.
TGTGCCAGCAGTCGGAGACAGGGGTGGACCTACAATGAGCAGTTCTTC,CASSRRQGWTYNEQFF,TRBV6-6,TRBJ2-1,.,TRBD1
TGCAGTGCTAGTTTGTCTGGACAGCCTCAAGAGACCCAGTACTTC,CSASLSGQPQETQYF,TRBV20-1,TRBJ2-5,few,.
TGTGCCAGCAGCTTGGGCCTAGCGGGGTCTGAGCAGTTCTTC,CASSLGLAGSEQFF,TRBV5-4,TRBJ2-1,.,TRBD2
TGTGCCAGCAGTCCCCTGGAGGGCTCTTGGAATCAGCCCCAGCATTTT,CASSPLEGSWNQPQHF,TRBV27,TRBJ1-5,few,.
TGTGCCAGCTTCACAGGGGGCGATGGCTACACCTTC,CASFTGGDGYTF,TRBV19,TRBJ1-2,.,TRBD1
TGCGCCAGCAGCCCCCCCGGAAACATTCAGTACTTC,CASSPPGNIQYF,TRBV5-1,TRBJ2-4,.,.
TGTGCCAGCAGGGCGGTTCCGAACACTGAAGCTTTCTTT,CASRAVPNTEAFF,TRBV12-3/TRBV12-4,TRBJ1-1,few,.
TGTGCCAGCAGCCAAATTGGACAGGGGCCCGGTGGTGAGACCCAGTACTTC,CASSQIGQGPGGETQYF,TRBV14,TRBJ2-5,.,TRBD1
TGTGCCAGCAGTCCCATGGGAGGTGAAAAACTGTTTTTT,CASSPMGGEKLFF,TRBV12-3/TRBV12-4,TRBJ1-4,.,.
TGTGCCAGCAGTGAAAGAGGCCGGGACAGCCCTTACTATGGCTACACCTTC,CASSERGRDSPYYGYTF,TRBV6-1,TRBJ1-2,.,TRBD1
TGCGCCAGCAGCCCTAGGACAGGAGAGGCAGATACGCAGTATTTT,CASSPRTGEADTQYF,TRBV5-1,TRBJ2-3,.,TRBD1
TGTGCCAGCAGCGCATTCGGCAGACTCCCTGGGGCCAACGTCCTGACTTTC,CASSAFGRLPGANVLTF,TRBV5-8,TRBJ2-6,.,.
TGTGCCAGCAGTCAGACAGGGCCAAATGAAAAACTGTTTTTT,CASSQTGPNEKLFF,TRBV6-5,TRBJ1-4,.,TRBD1
TGCGCCAGCAGCCAAGAGGCGATCACTAGCGGGAGGTCACCATACGGGGAGCTGTTTTTT,CASSQEAITSGRSPYGELFF,TRBV4-3,TRBJ2-2,.,TRBD2
TGTGCCAGCAGGGGGGCAAGTATGAACACTGAAGCTTTCTTT,CASRGASMNTEAFF,TRBV6-5,TRBJ1-1,.,.
TGTGCCAGCAGTGATAGGGGAGGATACACTGAAGCTTTCTTT,CASSDRGGYTEAFF,TRBV6-1,TRBJ1-1,.,.
TGTGCCAGCAGCTCGGCAGGGTGGTACGAGCAGTACTTC,CASSSAGWYEQYF,TRBV7-8,TRBJ2-7,.,.
TGTGCCAGCAGCTTAGATCTAGGGGAAGGGTACGAGCAGTACTTC,CASSLDLGEGYEQYF,TRBV11-2,TRBJ2-7,.,.
TGTGCCAGCAGTAGACTTATGAACACTGAAGCTTTCTTT,CASSRLMNTEAFF,TRBV6-2/TRBV6-3,TRBJ1-1,.,.
TGTGCCAGCAGCGCAGACAGAAATCAGCCCCAGCATTTT,CASSADRNQPQHF,TRBV5-5,TRBJ1-5,.,.
TGTGCCAGCAGTGAGGCAGGGGGCTTTGGAAACACCATATATTTT,CASSEAGGFGNTIYF,TRBV2,TRBJ1-3,.,TRBD1
TGTGCTACCAGCAGAGGCAGGGGCTACGACGAGCAGTACTTC,CATSRGRGYDEQYF,TRBV15,TRBJ2-7,.,.